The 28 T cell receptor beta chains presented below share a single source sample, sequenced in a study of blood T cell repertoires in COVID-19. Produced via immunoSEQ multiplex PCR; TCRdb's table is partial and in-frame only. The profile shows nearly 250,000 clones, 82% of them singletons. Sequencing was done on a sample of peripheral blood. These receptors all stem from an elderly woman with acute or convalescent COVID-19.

The CDR3 region is CSAGVEETQYF. CDR3 nucleotide sequence: TGCAGTGCGGGAGTTGAAGAGACCCAGTACTTC. The V and J genes are TRBV20-1 and TRBJ2-5; the D gene is possibly TRBD2 (5 bases). Trimming pared 6 bases from V and 3 bases from J, leaving 8 bases between. This CDR3 is 11 amino acids long. CDR1 and CDR2 (germline): DFQATT, SNEGSKA (reference sequence).

The CDR3 protein is CASSPARAGYNEQFF. Written as DNA, the CDR3 is TGCGCCAGCAGCCCCGCCAGGGCGGGGTACAATGAGCAGTTCTTC. The chain employs TRBV5-1 and TRBJ2-1; possibly TRBD2 for D (6 bases). Trimming removed 4 bases at V and 4 bases at J, with 15 bases between. The CDR3 runs 15 residues. Germline CDR1 reads SGHRS; CDR2 reads YFSETQ.

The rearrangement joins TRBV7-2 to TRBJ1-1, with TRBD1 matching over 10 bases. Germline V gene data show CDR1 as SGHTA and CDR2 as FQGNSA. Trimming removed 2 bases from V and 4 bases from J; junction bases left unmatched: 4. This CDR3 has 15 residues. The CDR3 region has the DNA TGTGCCAGCAGCTTATTGTGGGACAGGGGCACTGAAGCTTTCTTT. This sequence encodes CASSLLWDRGTEAFF. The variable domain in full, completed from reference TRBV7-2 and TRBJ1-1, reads GAGVSQSPSNKVTEKGKDVELRCDPISGHTALYWYRQSLGQGLEFLIYFQGNSAPDKSGLPSDRFSAERTGGSVSTLTIQRTQQEDSAVYLCASSLLWDRGTEAFFGQGTRLTVV.

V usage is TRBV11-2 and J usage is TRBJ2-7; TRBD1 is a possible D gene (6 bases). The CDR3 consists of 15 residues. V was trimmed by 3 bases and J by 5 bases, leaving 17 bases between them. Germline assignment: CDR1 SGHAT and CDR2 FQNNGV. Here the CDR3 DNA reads TGTGCCAGCAGCTTCTCGCAACAGGGTTCCCACGAGCAGTACTTC. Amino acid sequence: CASSFSQQGSHEQYF.

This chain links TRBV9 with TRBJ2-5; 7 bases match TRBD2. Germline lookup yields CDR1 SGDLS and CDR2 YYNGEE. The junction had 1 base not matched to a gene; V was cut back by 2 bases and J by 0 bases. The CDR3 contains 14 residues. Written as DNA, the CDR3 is TGTGCCAGCAGCGTCCGGGGGGACCAAGAGACCCAGTACTTC. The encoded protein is CASSVRGDQETQYF.

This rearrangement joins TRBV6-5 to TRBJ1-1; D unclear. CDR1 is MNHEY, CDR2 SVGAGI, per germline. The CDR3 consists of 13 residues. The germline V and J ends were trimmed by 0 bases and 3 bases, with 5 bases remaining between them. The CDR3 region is CASSYSFDTEAFF. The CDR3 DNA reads TGTGCCAGCAGTTACTCCTTTGACACTGAAGCTTTCTTT.

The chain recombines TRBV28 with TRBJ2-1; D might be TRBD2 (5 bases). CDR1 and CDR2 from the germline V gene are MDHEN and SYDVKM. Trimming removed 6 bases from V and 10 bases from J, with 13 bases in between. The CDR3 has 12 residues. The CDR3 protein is CASSREGLEQFF. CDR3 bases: TGTGCCAGCAGCCGAGAGGGCTTAGAGCAGTTCTTC. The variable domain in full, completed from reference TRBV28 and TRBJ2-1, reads DVKVTQSSRYLVKRTGEKVFLECVQDMDHENMFWYRQDPGLGLRLIYFSYDVKMKEKGDIPEGYSVSREKKERFSLILESASTNQTSMYLCASSREGLEQFFGPGTRLTVL.

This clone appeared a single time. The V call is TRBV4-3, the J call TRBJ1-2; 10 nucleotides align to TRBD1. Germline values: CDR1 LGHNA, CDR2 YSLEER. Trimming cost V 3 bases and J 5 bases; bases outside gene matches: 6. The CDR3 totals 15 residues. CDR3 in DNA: TGCGCCAGCAGCCAGGATAGACAGGGGGCATATGGCTACACCTTC. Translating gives CASSQDRQGAYGYTF.

The CDR3 reads CASSLPPSGTGISETQYF. CDR3 coding DNA: TGTGCCAGCAGCTTGCCGCCCTCCGGGACAGGGATATCGGAGACCCAGTACTTC. The rearrangement joins TRBV5-8 to TRBJ2-5, with 9 bases that match TRBD1. CDR3 size: 18 residues. Losses at the gene ends were 1 base for V and 5 bases for J; bases not matched to a gene: 15. In germline, CDR1 is SGHTS, CDR2 YDEGEE.

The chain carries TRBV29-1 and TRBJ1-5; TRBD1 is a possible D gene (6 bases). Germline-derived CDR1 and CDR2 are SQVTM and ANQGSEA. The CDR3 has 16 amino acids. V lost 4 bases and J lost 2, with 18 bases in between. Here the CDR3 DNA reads TGCAGCGTTGTGTTGGGGGGGGGCGCGGGCAATCAGCCCCAGCATTTT. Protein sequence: CSVVLGGGAGNQPQHF.

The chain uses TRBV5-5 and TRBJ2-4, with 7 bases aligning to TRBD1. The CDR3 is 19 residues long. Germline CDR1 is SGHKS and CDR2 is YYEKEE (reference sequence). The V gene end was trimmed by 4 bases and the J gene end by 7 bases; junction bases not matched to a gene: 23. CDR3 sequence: CASSLSEWDRRSRPNIQYF. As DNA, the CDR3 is TGTGCCAGCAGCCTGAGTGAGTGGGACAGAAGGTCCCGGCCCAACATTCAGTACTTC.

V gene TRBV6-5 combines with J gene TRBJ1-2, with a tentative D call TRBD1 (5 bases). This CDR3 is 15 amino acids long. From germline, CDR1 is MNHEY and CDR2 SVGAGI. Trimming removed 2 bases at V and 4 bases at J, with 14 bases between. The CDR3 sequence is CASSYEGVRSYGYTF. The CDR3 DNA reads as TGTGCCAGCAGTTACGAAGGGGTTCGGTCCTATGGCTACACCTTC.

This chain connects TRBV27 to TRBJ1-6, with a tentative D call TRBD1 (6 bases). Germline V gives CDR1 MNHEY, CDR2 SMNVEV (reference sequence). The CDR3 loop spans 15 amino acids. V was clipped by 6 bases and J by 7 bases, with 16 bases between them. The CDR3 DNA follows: TGTGCCAGCAGAACCTACAGGGAGAGCAATTCACCCCTCCACTTT. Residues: CASRTYRESNSPLHF.

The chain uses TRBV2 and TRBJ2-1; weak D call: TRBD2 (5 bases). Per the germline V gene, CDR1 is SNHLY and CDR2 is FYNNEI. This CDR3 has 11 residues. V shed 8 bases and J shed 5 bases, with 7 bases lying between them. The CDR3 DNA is TGTGCCAGCTTAGCGAACAATGAGCAGTTCTTC. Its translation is CASLANNEQFF.

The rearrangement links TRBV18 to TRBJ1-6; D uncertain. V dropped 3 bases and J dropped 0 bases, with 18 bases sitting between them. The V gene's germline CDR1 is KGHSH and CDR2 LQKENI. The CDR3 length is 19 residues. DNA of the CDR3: TGTGCCAGCTCACCCGCGAGGGTTGGAGTGAGCTCCTATAATTCACCCCTCCACTTT. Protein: CASSPARVGVSSYNSPLHF.

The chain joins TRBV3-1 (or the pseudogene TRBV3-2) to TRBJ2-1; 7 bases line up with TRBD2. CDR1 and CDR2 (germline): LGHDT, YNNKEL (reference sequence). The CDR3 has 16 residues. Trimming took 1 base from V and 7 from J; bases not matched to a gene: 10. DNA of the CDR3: TGTGCCAGCAGCCAAGTGTGGCGGGAGAAGCGGAATGAGCAGTTCTTC. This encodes CASSQVWREKRNEQFF.

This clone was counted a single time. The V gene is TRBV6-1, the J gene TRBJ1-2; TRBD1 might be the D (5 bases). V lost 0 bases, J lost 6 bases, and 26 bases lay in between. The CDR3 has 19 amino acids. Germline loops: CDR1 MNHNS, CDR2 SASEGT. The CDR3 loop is CASSEANSFGGTRAHGYTF. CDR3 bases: TGTGCCAGCAGTGAAGCTAACTCCTTCGGGGGGACCCGGGCCCATGGCTACACCTTC.

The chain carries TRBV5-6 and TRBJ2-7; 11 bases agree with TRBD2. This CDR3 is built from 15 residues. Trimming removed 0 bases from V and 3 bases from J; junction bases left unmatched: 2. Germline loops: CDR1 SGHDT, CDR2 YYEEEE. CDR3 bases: TGTGCCAGCAGCTTGGGCGGGACTAGCGGCTACGAGCAGTACTTC. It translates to CASSLGGTSGYEQYF.

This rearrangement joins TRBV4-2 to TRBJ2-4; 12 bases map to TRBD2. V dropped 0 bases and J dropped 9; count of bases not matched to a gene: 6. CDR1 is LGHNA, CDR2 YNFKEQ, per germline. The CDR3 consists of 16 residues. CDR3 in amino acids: CASSQDPSGGAGIQYF. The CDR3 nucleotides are TGTGCCAGCAGCCAAGACCCTAGCGGGGGGGCGGGCATTCAGTACTTC.

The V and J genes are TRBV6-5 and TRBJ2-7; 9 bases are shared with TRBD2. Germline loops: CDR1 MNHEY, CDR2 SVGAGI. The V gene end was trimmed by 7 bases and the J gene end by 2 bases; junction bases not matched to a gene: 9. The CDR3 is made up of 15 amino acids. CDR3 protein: CASTLPGTSTYEQYF. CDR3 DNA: TGTGCCAGCACCCTTCCAGGGACTAGCACCTACGAGCAGTACTTC.

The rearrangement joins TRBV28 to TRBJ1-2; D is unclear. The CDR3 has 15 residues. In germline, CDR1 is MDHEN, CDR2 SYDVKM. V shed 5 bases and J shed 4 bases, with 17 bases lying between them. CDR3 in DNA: TGTGCCAGCAGTCCGCCCTCCCGGGGTAGCTATGGCTACACCTTC. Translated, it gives CASSPPSRGSYGYTF.

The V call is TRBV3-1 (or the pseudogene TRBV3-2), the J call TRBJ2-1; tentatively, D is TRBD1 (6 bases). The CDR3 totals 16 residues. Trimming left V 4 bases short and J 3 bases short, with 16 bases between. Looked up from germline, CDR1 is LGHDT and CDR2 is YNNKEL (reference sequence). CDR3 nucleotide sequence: TGTGCCAGCAGCCCGACAGGCCGGTTAAGCTACAATGAGCAGTTCTTC. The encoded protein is CASSPTGRLSYNEQFF.

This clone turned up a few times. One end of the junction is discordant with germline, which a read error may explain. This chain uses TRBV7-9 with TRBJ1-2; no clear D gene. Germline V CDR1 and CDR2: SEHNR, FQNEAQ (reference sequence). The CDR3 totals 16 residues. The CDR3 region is CASSLVEGAGALGYGF. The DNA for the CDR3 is TGTGCCAGCAGCTTAGTTGAGGGCGCAGGCGCGTTAGGCTACGGCTTC. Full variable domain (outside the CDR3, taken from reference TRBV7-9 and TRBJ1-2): DTGVSQNPRHKITKRGQNVTFRCDPISEHNRLYWYRQTLGQGPEFLTYFQNEAQLEKSRLLSDRFSAERPKGSFSTLEIQRTEQGDSAMYLCASSLVEGAGALGYGFGSGTRLTVV.

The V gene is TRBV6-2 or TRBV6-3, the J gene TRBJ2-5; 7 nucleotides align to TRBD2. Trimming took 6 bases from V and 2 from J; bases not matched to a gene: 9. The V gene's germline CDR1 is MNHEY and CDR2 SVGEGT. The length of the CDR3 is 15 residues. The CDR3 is CASSLAGTRQETQYF. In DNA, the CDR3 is TGTGCCAGCAGCTTAGCGGGTACTAGGCAAGAGACCCAGTACTTC.

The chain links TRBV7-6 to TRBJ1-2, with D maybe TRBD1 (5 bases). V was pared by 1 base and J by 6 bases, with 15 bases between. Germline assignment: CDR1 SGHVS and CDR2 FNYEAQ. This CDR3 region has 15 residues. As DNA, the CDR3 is TGTGCCAGCAGCTTAGAATCGGGGGGAGGTGATGGCTACACCTTC. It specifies CASSLESGGGDGYTF. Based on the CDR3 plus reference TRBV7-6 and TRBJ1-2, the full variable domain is GAGVSQSPRYKVTKRGQDVALRCDPISGHVSLYWYRQALGQGPEFLTYFNYEAQQDKSGLPNDRFSAERPEGSISTLTIQRTEQRDSAMYRCASSLESGGGDGYTFGSGTRLTVV.

DNA of the CDR3: TGTGCCAGCAGTGCGGGGGGGTCCCAGAGCGAAACCCAGTACTTC. This gives the protein CASSAGGSQSETQYF. This chain connects TRBV28 to TRBJ2-5, with 9 bases lining up with TRBD2. CDR1 and CDR2 from the germline V gene are MDHEN and SYDVKM. Trimming cost V 5 bases and J 8 bases; bases outside gene matches: 12. The CDR3 length is 15 residues.

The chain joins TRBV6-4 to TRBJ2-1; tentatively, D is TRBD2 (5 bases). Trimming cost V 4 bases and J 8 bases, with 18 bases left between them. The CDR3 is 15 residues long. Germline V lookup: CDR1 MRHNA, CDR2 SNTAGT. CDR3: CASSGRGSPLDEQFF. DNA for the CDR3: TGTGCCAGCAGTGGTCGGGGATCCCCCCTCGATGAGCAGTTCTTC.

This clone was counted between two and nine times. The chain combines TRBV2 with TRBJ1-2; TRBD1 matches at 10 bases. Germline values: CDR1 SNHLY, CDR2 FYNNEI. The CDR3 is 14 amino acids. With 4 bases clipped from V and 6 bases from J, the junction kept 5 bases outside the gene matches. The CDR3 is CASSGHGTGDGYTF. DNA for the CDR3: TGTGCCAGCAGTGGGCACGGGACAGGGGATGGCTACACCTTC.